The 18 T cell receptor beta chains presented below share a single source sample, sequenced in a study of identical twins. TCRdb passed the 5' RACE reads through MiXCR, listing each CDR3 protein once. The sample yields 240,000 or so distinct CDR3 sequences, 5.5% to 7% seen once. These data were likewise used in another study, on yellow fever vaccine responses in identical twins.

Sequenced: memory (CD45RO+) T cells sorted from blood. These receptors originate from a woman aged 18-35 years in good health.

The chain couples TRBV13 to TRBJ1-2, with a possible D match to TRBD1 (5 bases). The CDR3 length is 17 residues. Trimming stripped 5 bases from V and 0 bases from J, with 19 bases between. Germline CDR1 and CDR2: PRHDT and FYEKMQ (reference sequence). For the CDR3, the DNA is TGTGCCAGCAGCCGTACCTCAACAGGCTATGCTAACTATGGCTACACCTTC. Its protein product is CASSRTSTGYANYGYTF.

J is TRBJ1-2 and V is TRBV4-2, with D unclear. Germline values: CDR1 LGHNA, CDR2 YNFKEQ. Between the trimmed V and J ends, which lost 0 bases and 4 bases, there was a span of 9 bases. The CDR3 length is 14 residues. The CDR3 loop reads CASSQEGSLYGYTF. The DNA for the CDR3 is TGTGCCAGCAGCCAAGAGGGGAGCCTCTATGGCTACACCTTC.

The rearrangement uses TRBV9 and TRBJ1-6; 12 positions agree with TRBD1. Germline V lookup: CDR1 SGDLS, CDR2 YYNGEE. This CDR3 has 16 amino acids. V shed 3 bases and J 9 bases; nucleotides not matched to a gene: 7. CDR3 amino acids: CASSAFPGQGASPLHF. For the CDR3, the DNA is TGTGCCAGCAGCGCTTTTCCGGGACAGGGGGCTTCACCCCTCCACTTT.

The V gene is TRBV5-4, the J gene TRBJ2-2, with a possible D match to TRBD1 (5 bases). The CDR3 is made up of 16 amino acids. V was trimmed by 0 bases and J by 1 base, leaving 10 bases between them. CDR1 and CDR2 (germline): SGHNT, YYREEE (reference sequence). The CDR3, as DNA: TGTGCCAGCAGCTTGGCGGTACAGGTGAACACCGGGGAGCTGTTTTTT. It is translated as CASSLAVQVNTGELFF.

At least ten counts were recorded for this clonotype. The V call is TRBV6-2 or TRBV6-3, the J call TRBJ2-1; tentative D call: TRBD1 (6 bases). The germline V gene has CDR1 MNHEY and CDR2 SVGEGT. V lost 8 bases and J 2 bases, leaving 7 bases between the germline ends. The CDR3 spans 12 residues. The CDR3 loop reads CASRDTYNEQFF. The DNA for the CDR3 is TGTGCCAGCCGGGACACCTACAATGAGCAGTTCTTC.

V gene TRBV7-9 combines with J gene TRBJ2-1; D is uncertain. The CDR3 covers 14 residues. V was trimmed by 5 bases and J by 0 bases, leaving 8 bases between them. Germline CDR1 reads SEHNR; CDR2 reads FQNEAQ (reference sequence). CDR3 in DNA: TGTGCCAGCAGCGTCGTCTCCTCCTACAATGAGCAGTTCTTC. Its translation is CASSVVSSYNEQFF.

Worth noting for this clonotype: This may be a read error: a much more frequent sequence differs by one nucleotide. The chain employs TRBV24-1 and TRBJ2-1; 8 nucleotides agree with TRBD1. The CDR3 length is 15 residues. Germline assignment: CDR1 KGHDR and CDR2 SFDVKD. The CDR3 region is CAASGAGTGDNEQFF. As DNA, the CDR3 is TGTGCCGCCAGTGGGGCCGGGACAGGCGACAATGAGCAGTTCTTC.

This clonotype appeared many times. The chain recombines TRBV20-1 with TRBJ1-2; D might be TRBD1 (6 bases). CDR1 and CDR2 from the germline V gene are DFQATT and SNEGSKA (reference sequence). V was clipped by 5 bases and J by 4 bases, with 17 bases between them. This CDR3 contains 14 residues. The CDR3 loop reads CSADIRGSIYGYTF. The CDR3 DNA is TGCAGTGCTGACATCAGGGGTAGTATCTATGGCTACACCTTC.

The rearrangement joins TRBV27 to TRBJ2-1; 8 bases map to TRBD2. The CDR3 covers 14 residues. CDR1 MNHEY and CDR2 SMNVEV come from the germline V gene (reference sequence). V shed 4 bases, J shed 4 bases, and the junction held 3 bases outside the gene matches. CDR3 DNA: TGTGCCAGCAGTTATGCGGGAGGATACAATGAGCAGTTCTTC. Amino acids: CASSYAGGYNEQFF.

This clonotype was observed many times. The chain links TRBV6-1 to TRBJ2-7, with D possibly matching TRBD2 (6 bases). The CDR3 covers 14 residues. Trimming removed 5 bases from V and 5 bases from J, with 16 bases in between. Germline assignment: CDR1 MNHNS and CDR2 SASEGT. The CDR3 bases are TGTGCCAGCAGTCCCTCCGGGGGTATAAACGAGCAGTACGTC. The encoded protein is CASSPSGGINEQYV.

There are a few counts of this clonotype. J is TRBJ1-6 and V is TRBV12-3 or TRBV12-4; 9 bases agree with TRBD1. After removal of 3 bases from V and 6 bases from J, the junction contained 3 bases not matched to a gene. The CDR3 extends over 15 amino acids. CDR3 coding DNA: TGTGCCAGCAGTTTCGGACAGGGGATTAATTCACCCCTCCACTTT. Translated: CASSFGQGINSPLHF.

In this sample, this clonotype turned up many times. The chain joins TRBV20-1 to TRBJ1-1; tentative D call: TRBD1 (6 bases). This CDR3 is built from 13 residues. The germline gives CDR1 DFQATT, CDR2 SNEGSKA (reference sequence). V lost 3 bases to trimming and J lost 1 base, with 9 bases between them. DNA for the CDR3: TGCAGTGCTAGGACCAGGGGGAACACTGAAGCTTTCTTT. Its translation: CSARTRGNTEAFF.

This clonotype came up a few times. The chain uses TRBV20-1 and TRBJ2-7; D perhaps matches TRBD2 (5 bases). The CDR3 has 15 amino acids. Between the trimmed V and J ends, which lost 3 bases and 3 bases, there was a span of 18 bases. The germline gives CDR1 DFQATT, CDR2 SNEGSKA (reference sequence). CDR3 bases: TGCAGTGCTAGGGTCTGGGAGCTGGCGAACTACGAGCAGTACGTC. Translating it yields CSARVWELANYEQYV.

In this sample, this clonotype turned up many times. V is TRBV24-1 and J is TRBJ2-5; 11 nucleotides align to TRBD2. The CDR3 loop spans 15 amino acids. Germline CDR1 KGHDR, CDR2 SFDVKD. Unmatched junction bases numbered 7, after V lost 9 bases and J lost 2 bases. The CDR3, as DNA: TGTGCCACCGCATTCCTAGCGGGGGGTCAAGAGACCCAGTACTTC. This translates into CATAFLAGGQETQYF.

The rearrangement links TRBV20-1 to TRBJ2-2; TRBD1 matches at 7 bases. The CDR3 extends over 12 amino acids. V dropped 5 bases and J dropped 7; count of bases not matched to a gene: 4. In germline, CDR1 is DFQATT, CDR2 SNEGSKA (reference sequence). CDR3 in amino acids: CSAPTGNGELFF. DNA for the CDR3: TGCAGTGCTCCGACAGGGAACGGGGAGCTGTTTTTT.

This clonotype showed up just a few times. This chain links TRBV24-1 with TRBJ1-5, with D possibly TRBD1 on 5 matching bases. Germline assignment: CDR1 KGHDR and CDR2 SFDVKD. The CDR3 runs to 15 residues. Between the trimmed V and J ends, which lost 2 bases and 7 bases, there was a span of 14 bases. The CDR3 reads CATSDSGIVGQPQHF. For the CDR3, the DNA is TGTGCCACCAGTGATTCAGGGATTGTAGGACAGCCCCAGCATTTT.

The chain combines TRBV24-1 with TRBJ2-3; D remains unclear. Looked up from germline, CDR1 is KGHDR and CDR2 is SFDVKD. The CDR3 loop spans 12 amino acids. Trimming took off 4 bases at V and 8 bases at J, with 9 bases between the two ends. The CDR3 DNA sequence: TGTGCCACCAGTGACGACCTTTTTACGCAGTATTTT. Residues: CATSDDLFTQYF.

This clonotype was found many times. This sequence joins TRBV6-4 and TRBJ2-2; D gene uncertain. Trimming took off 5 bases at V and 7 bases at J, with 11 bases between the two ends. CDR3 length: 13 amino acids. The germline CDR1 and CDR2 sequences are MRHNA and SNTAGT. The DNA for the CDR3 is TGTGCCAGCAGTAAGACCCCCGGCGGGGAGCTGTTTTTT. This gives the protein CASSKTPGGELFF.